This TCR beta chain emerged from a study of cytomegalovirus exposure and HLA in healthy donors. In the case of this clone: What it binds is not known.

Study-wide results and limits: A later analysis found TCR association rates differed by HLA locus, highest for DRB1 and lowest for HLA-C.

PCR was performed using 60 Vbeta and 13 Jbeta primers. The table came from immunoSEQ multiplex PCR; TCRdb's copy has only in-frame clones and leaves some out. The data show 150,000 to 200,000 clones, around 75% seen once. Input material: PBMCs. The TCR sequence derives from a woman aged 30 to 39 in good health and CMV-seronegative.

Here the CDR3 DNA reads TGTGCCAGCAGCCAAGGTCCAGGGGTCTTCGGGACTGAAGCTTTCTTT. This codes for CASSQGPGVFGTEAFF. The rearrangement links TRBV14 to TRBJ1-1; D possibly corresponds to TRBD1 (6 bases). Germline CDR1 is SGHDN and CDR2 is FVKESK. This CDR3 has 16 amino acids. The ends were cut back, 1 base at V and 5 bases at J, with 17 bases in the middle. Combining the CDR3 with reference TRBV14 and TRBJ1-1 gives the whole variable domain EAGVTQFPSHSVIEKGQTVTLRCDPISGHDNLYWYRRVMGKEIKFLLHFVKESKQDESGMPNNRFLAERTGGTYSTLKVQPAELEDSGVYFCASSQGPGVFGTEAFFGQGTRLTVV.